There are a few counts of the clone carrying this T cell receptor (beta chain). Germline loops: CDR1 SGHDT, CDR2 YYEEEE. This CDR3 spans 13 amino acids. Germline trimming cut 3 bases from V and 5 bases from J; bases unmatched to any gene: 3. Researchers took RNA transcripts and amplified the TCR beta CDR3 regions from them. A first-round RT-PCR of the TCR CDR3 used the HTBI primer set. In TCRdb, the multiplex PCR reads were re-called with MiXCR into one record per CDR3 protein. The sample yields roughly 750,000 distinct CDR3 sequences, about a sixth seen once. The sample is drawn from a study of T cells in Graves' hyperthyroidism and ophthalmopathy.

Sequencing input: blood. This clonotype originated in a man younger than 35 with Graves' hyperthyroidism. The chain employs TRBV5-6 and TRBJ2-5, with 8 bases fitting TRBD2. CDR3 sequence (DNA): TGTGCCAGCAGCTCGGGGGGGATGGAGACCCAGTACTTC. Amino acid sequence: CASSSGGMETQYF.